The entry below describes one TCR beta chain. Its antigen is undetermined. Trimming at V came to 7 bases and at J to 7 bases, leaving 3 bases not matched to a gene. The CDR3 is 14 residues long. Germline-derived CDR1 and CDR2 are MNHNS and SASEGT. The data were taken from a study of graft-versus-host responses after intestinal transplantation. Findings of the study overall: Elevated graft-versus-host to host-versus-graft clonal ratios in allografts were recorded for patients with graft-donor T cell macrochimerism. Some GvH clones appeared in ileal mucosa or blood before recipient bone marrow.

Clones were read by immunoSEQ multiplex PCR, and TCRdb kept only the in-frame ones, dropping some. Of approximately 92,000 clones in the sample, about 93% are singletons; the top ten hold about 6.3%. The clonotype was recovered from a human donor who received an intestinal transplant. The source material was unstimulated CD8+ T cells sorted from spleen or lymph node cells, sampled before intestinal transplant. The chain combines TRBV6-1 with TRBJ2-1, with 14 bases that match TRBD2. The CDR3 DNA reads TGTGCCAGCATGGGACTAGCGGGGGTGAATGAGCAGTTCTTC. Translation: CASMGLAGVNEQFF.